This T cell receptor beta chain comes out of a study of blood T cell repertoires in COVID-19. Sequencing used immunoSEQ multiplex PCR; TCRdb keeps in-frame clones, though not all of them. Among around 250,000 clones listed, 80% to 90% were seen once. Recovery among Cohort 3 donors was established by two negative PCRs, clearance, or symptom resolution. From germline, CDR1 is MDHEN and CDR2 SYDVKM. The CDR3 consists of 15 residues. Trimming cost V 2 bases and J 2 bases, with 12 bases left between them. Sample: PBMCs or T cells enriched from blood (not recorded which). The chain is built from TRBV28 and TRBJ1-1; D is possibly TRBD1 (6 bases). This receptor was taken from a woman between 45 and 65 years old who had recovered from COVID-19. The CDR3 DNA reads TGTGCCAGCAGTTTAATTAGCAGGGGAAACACTGAAGCTTTCTTT. As protein: CASSLISRGNTEAFF.